This T cell receptor (beta chain) emerged from a study of T cell repertoires in cytomegalovirus infection. The overall study: It can be stated that public TCR beta signatures indicated CMV infection as well as a matching HLA type. Study results and caveats: Summed frequency of public TCR beta families distinguished CMV carriers with the relevant HLA.

For this clonotype: The antigen is unknown.

V was pared by 1 base and J by 2 bases, with 4 bases of the junction left unmatched. The CDR3 consists of 15 residues. TCRdb re-analysed the reads in MiXCR, keeping a single row per CDR3 protein. The table has around 450,000 distinct CDR3 sequences, about a third seen once; the top ten hold roughly 13%. The sample taken for sequencing was PBMCs. The sequence was obtained from a human donor in good health (CMV status not recorded). Some clones in this sample may be carry-over from other donors' samples. J is TRBJ2-5 and V is TRBV12-3 or TRBV12-4; 7 bases line up with TRBD2. CDR3 loop: CASSLGPSGQETQYF. In DNA form, the CDR3 reads TGTGCCAGCAGTTTAGGGCCTAGCGGACAAGAGACCCAGTACTTC.